These T cell receptor beta chains were read from a single sample in a study of long-term antiretroviral therapy in people with HIV. Measured with immunoSEQ multiplex PCR; TCRdb has only the in-frame clones, and not every one. The repertoire holds 27,000 or so clones, with around four fifths as singletons. The sequences come from unsorted PBMCs, collected 0.8 years before starting antiretroviral therapy. The source of these receptors is a man aged 18 to 35 with HIV. Each CDR3 is given with its conserved first and last residue. A D gene is named only where the DNA matches it firmly. For some rows the clone size is stated as once, few or many, or as a class when expanded; others skip it.

-	few	TRBV9	TRBJ1-1	CASTKGMNTEAFF	TGTGCCAGCACCAAAGGGATGAACACTGAAGCTTTCTTT
-	-	TRBV5-1	TRBJ2-1	CASSLTLSRGRGNEQFF	TGCGCCAGCAGCTTGACGCTTAGCCGGGGGCGCGGGAATGAGCAGTTCTTC
-	once	TRBV4-1	TRBJ2-6	CASSQGWWVSGANVLTF	TGCGCCAGCAGCCAAGGTTGGTGGGTCTCTGGGGCCAACGTCCTGACTTTC
TRBD2	-	TRBV7-6	TRBJ2-3	CASSRASGSVTDTQYF	TGTGCCAGCAGCCGAGCTAGCGGGAGTGTCACAGATACGCAGTATTTT
-	-	TRBV2	TRBJ2-7	CASSGGPAGPSYEQYF	TGTGCCAGCAGTGGAGGCCCAGCGGGCCCCTCCTACGAGCAGTACTTC
-	-	TRBV29-1	TRBJ2-7	CSVVLRSYEQYF	TGCAGCGTTGTATTACGCTCCTACGAGCAGTACTTC
TRBD2	-	TRBV7-3	TRBJ2-1	CASSLIGTSGSHEQFF	TGTGCCAGCAGCTTAATCGGGACTAGCGGGAGCCATGAGCAGTTCTTC
-	-	TRBV18	TRBJ2-7	CASSQGGTYEQYF	TGTGCCAGCTCACAGGGCGGCACCTACGAGCAGTACTTC
TRBD2	-	TRBV28	TRBJ2-7	CASSRGLAGNNEQYF	TGTGCCAGCAGTAGGGGACTAGCGGGAAACAACGAGCAGTACTTC
TRBD2	-	TRBV28	TRBJ2-4	CASSFGLAGPKNIQYF	TGTGCCAGCAGTTTCGGACTAGCAGGCCCCAAAAACATTCAGTACTTC
-	-	TRBV6-5	TRBJ1-1	CASRPGTDDTEAFF	TGTGCCAGCAGGCCGGGGACGGATGACACTGAAGCTTTCTTT
-	-	TRBV5-1	TRBJ2-1	CASSLQGGNEQFF	TGCGCCAGCAGCTTACAGGGAGGTAATGAGCAGTTCTTC
-	-	TRBV9	TRBJ1-5	CASSVAAQPSGTQHF	TGTGCCAGCAGCGTAGCTGCCCAGCCCTCGGGGACCCAGCATTTT
-	-	TRBV4-2	TRBJ1-5	CASSQDPGDQPQHF	TGTGCCAGCAGCCAAGATCCCGGGGATCAGCCCCAGCATTTT
TRBD2	-	TRBV2	TRBJ2-5	CASNLVVAGADETQYF	TGTGCCAGCAACTTGGTGGTAGCGGGAGCTGATGAGACCCAGTACTTC
-	-	TRBV7-7	TRBJ1-1	CASSRREGDTEAFF	TGTGCTAGCAGCCGGAGGGAGGGGGACACTGAAGCTTTCTTT